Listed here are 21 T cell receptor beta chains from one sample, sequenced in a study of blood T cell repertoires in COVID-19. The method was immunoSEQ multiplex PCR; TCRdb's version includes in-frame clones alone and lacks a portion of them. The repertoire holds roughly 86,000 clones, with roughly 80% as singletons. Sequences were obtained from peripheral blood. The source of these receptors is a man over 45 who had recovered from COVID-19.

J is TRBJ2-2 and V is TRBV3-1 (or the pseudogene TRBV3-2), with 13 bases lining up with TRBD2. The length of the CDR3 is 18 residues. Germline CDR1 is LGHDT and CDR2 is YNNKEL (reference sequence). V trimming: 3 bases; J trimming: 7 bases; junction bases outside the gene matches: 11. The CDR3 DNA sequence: TGTGCCAGCAGCCAGTTAGAAAGGACTAGCGGGAGAGGCGGGGAGCTGTTTTTT. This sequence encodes CASSQLERTSGRGGELFF.

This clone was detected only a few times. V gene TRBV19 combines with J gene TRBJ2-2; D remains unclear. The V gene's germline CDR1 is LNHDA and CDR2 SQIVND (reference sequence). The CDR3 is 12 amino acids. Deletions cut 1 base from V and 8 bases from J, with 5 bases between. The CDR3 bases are TGTGCCAGTAGTATAGGAGAAGGGGAGCTGTTTTTT. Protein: CASSIGEGELFF.

CDR3 loop: CASNSNTGELFF. The CDR3 DNA follows: TGTGCCAGCAACTCGAACACCGGGGAGCTGTTTTTT. The J gene is TRBJ2-2, the V gene TRBV27; D gene ambiguous. Germline V lookup: CDR1 MNHEY, CDR2 SMNVEV (reference sequence). This CDR3 is built from 12 residues. Trimming removed 7 bases at V and 0 bases at J, with 3 bases between.

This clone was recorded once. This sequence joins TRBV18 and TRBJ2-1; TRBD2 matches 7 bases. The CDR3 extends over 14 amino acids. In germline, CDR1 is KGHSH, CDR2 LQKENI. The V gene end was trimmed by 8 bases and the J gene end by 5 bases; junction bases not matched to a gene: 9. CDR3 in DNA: TGTGCCAGCGCCCGAATCGGGACTAACAATGAGCAGTTCTTC. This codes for CASARIGTNNEQFF.

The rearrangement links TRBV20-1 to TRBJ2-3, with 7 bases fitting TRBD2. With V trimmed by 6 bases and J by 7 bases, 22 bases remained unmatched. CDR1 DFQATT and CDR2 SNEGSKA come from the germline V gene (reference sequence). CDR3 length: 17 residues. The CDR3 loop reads CSASPPGGEGLKNTQYF. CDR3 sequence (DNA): TGCAGTGCCAGTCCACCGGGTGGGGAGGGCCTTAAAAATACGCAGTATTTT.

The CDR3: CASYLWGGREQYF. The CDR3 DNA sequence: TGTGCCAGCTACCTTTGGGGGGGGCGCGAGCAGTACTTC. The gene calls are TRBV12-3 or TRBV12-4 and TRBJ2-7, with D perhaps TRBD2 (7 bases). The CDR3 length is 13 residues. V lost 8 bases to trimming and J lost 6 bases, with 17 bases between them.

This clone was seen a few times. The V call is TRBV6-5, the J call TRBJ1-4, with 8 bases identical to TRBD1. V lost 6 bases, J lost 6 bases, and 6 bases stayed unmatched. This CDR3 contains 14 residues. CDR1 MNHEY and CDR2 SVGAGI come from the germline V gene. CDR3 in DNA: TGTGCCAGCAGGGACAGGGTGCAAGATGAAAAACTGTTTTTT. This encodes CASRDRVQDEKLFF.

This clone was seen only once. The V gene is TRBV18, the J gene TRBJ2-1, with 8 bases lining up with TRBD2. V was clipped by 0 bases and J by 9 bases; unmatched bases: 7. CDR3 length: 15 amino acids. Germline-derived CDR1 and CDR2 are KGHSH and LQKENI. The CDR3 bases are TGTGCCAGCTCACCACCCCGGGGGGGAGAGGGTGAGCAGTTCTTC. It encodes CASSPPRGGEGEQFF.

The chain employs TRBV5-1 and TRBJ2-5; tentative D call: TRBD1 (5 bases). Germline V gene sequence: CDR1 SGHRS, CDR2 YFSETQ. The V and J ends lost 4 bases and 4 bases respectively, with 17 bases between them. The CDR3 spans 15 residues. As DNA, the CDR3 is TGCGCCAGCAGCAAGGACGGCAGGGATTTAGAGACCCAGTACTTC. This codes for CASSKDGRDLETQYF.

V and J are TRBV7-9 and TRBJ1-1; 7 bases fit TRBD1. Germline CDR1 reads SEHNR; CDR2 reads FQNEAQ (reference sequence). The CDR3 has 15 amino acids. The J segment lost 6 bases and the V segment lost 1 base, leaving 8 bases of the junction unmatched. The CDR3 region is CASSLVGQGGAEAFF. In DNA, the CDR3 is TGTGCCAGCAGCTTAGTTGGCCAGGGGGGCGCTGAAGCTTTCTTT.

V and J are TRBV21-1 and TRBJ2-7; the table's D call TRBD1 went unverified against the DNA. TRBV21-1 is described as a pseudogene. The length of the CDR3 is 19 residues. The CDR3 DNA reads TGTGCCAGCAGCTCCATACCGGGACAGGGGAAAGGGGGAGTGGACGAGCAGTACTTC. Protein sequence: CASSSIPGQGKGGVDEQYF.

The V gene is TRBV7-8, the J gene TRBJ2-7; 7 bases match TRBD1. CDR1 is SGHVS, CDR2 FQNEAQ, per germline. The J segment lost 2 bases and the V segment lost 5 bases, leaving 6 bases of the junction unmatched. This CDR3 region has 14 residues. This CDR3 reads CASSNRGQTYEQYF. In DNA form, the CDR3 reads TGTGCCAGCAGCAACAGGGGTCAGACCTACGAGCAGTACTTC.

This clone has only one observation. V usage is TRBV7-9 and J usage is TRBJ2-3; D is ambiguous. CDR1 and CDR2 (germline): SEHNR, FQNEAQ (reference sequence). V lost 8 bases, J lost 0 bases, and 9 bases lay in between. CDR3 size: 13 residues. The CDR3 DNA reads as TGTGCCAGCCAGACACCTAGCACAGATACGCAGTATTTT. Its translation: CASQTPSTDTQYF.

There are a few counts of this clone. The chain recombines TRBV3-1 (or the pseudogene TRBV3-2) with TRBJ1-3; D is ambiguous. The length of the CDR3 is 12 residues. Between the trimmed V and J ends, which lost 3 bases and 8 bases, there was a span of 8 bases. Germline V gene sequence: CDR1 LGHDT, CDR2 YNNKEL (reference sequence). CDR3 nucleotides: TGTGCCAGCAGCCAGGAGAGGGACACCATATATTTT. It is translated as CASSQERDTIYF.

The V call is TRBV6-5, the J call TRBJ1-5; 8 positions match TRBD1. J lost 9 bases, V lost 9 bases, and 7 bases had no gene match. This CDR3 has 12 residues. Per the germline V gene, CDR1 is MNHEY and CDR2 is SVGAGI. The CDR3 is CASWDRPRPQHF. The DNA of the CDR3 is TGTGCCAGTTGGGACAGGCCCAGGCCCCAGCATTTT.

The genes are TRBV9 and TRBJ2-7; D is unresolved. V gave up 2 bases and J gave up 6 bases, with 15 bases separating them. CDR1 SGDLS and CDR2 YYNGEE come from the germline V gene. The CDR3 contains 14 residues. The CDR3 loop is CASSVRQTLGEQYF. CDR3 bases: TGTGCCAGCAGCGTTCGCCAGACTCTGGGCGAGCAGTACTTC.

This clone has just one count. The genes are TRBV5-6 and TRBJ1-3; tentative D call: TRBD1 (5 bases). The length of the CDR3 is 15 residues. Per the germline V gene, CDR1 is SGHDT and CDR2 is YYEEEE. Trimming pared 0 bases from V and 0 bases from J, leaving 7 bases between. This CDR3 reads CASSLVGASGNTIYF. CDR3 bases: TGTGCCAGCAGCTTGGTTGGGGCCTCTGGAAACACCATATATTTT.

CDR3 sequence reads: CASSPSGGTRFGANVLTF. CDR3 nucleotide sequence: TGTGCCAGCAGTCCTAGCGGGGGAACTCGGTTTGGGGCCAACGTCCTGACTTTC. The gene calls are TRBV6-6 and TRBJ2-6, with TRBD2 matching 10 bases. Germline values: CDR1 MNHNY, CDR2 SVGAGI (reference sequence). Trimming at V came to 5 bases and at J to 3 bases, leaving 10 bases not matched to a gene. The CDR3 sequence is 18 residues long.

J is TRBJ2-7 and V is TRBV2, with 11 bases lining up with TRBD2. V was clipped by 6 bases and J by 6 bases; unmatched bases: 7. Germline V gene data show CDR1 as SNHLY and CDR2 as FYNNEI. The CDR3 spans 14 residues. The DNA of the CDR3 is TGTGCCAGCAGAGCCGGGACTAGCGGAACCGAGCAGTACTTC. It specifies CASRAGTSGTEQYF.

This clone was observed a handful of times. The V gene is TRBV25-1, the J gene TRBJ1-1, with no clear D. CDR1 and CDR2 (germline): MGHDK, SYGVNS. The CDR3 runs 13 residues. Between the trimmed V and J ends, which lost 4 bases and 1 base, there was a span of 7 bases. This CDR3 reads CASSAYRNTEAFF. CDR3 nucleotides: TGTGCCAGCAGTGCCTACAGGAACACTGAAGCTTTCTTT.

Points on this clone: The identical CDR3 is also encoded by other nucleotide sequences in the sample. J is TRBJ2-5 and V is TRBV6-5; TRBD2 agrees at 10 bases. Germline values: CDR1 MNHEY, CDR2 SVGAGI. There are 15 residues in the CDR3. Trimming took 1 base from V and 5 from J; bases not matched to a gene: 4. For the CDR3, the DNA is TGTGCCAGCAGTTACTTAGCGGGAGGCAGGGAGACCCAGTACTTC. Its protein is CASSYLAGGRETQYF.